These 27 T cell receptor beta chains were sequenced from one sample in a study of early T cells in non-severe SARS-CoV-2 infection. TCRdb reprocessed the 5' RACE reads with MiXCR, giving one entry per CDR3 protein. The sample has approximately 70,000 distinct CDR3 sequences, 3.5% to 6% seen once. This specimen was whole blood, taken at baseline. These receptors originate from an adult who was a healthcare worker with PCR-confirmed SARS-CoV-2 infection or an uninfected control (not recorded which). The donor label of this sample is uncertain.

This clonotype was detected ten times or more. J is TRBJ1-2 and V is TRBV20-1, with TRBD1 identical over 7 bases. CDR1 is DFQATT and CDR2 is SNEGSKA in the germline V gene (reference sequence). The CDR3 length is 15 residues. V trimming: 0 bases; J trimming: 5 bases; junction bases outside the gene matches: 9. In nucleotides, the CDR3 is TGCAGTGCTAGAGATCCGGGAAGGGGGCAATATGGCTACACCTTC. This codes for CSARDPGRGQYGYTF.

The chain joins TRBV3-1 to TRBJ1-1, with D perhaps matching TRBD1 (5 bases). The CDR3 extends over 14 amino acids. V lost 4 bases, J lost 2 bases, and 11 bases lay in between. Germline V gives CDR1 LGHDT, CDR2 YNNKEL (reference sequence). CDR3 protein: CASSLGQTNTEAFF. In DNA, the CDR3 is TGTGCCAGCAGCCTGGGGCAGACCAACACTGAAGCTTTCTTT. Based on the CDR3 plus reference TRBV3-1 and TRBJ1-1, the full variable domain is DTAVSQTPKYLVTQMGNDKSIKCEQNLGHDTMYWYKQDSKKFLKIMFSYNNKELIINETVPNRFSPKSPDKAHLNLHINSLELGDSAVYFCASSLGQTNTEAFFGQGTRLTVV.

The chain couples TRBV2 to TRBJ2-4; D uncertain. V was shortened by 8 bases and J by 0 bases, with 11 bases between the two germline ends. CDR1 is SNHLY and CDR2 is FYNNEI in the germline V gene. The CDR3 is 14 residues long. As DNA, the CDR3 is TGTGCCAGCGACGACGGAATAGCCAAAAACATTCAGTACTTC. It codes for CASDDGIAKNIQYF.

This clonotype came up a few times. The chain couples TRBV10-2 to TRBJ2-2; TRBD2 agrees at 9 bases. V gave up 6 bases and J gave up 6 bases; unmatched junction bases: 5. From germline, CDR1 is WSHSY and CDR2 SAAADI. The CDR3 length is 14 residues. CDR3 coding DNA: TGCGCCAGCAGGCGGGGGGGCCAGGCCGGGGAGCTGTTTTTT. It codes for CASRRGGQAGELFF.

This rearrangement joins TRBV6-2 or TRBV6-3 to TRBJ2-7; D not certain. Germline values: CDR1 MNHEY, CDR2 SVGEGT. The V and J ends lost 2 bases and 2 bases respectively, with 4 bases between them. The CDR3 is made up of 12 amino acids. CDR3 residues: CASSYHAYEQYF. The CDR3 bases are TGTGCCAGCAGTTACCACGCCTACGAGCAGTACTTC.

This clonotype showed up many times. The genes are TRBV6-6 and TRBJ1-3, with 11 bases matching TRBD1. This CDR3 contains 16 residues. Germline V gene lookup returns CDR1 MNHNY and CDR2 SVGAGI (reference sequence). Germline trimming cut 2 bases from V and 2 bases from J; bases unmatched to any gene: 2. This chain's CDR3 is CASSYPGQGAGNTIYF. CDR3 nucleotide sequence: TGTGCCAGCAGTTACCCGGGACAGGGGGCTGGAAACACCATATATTTT.

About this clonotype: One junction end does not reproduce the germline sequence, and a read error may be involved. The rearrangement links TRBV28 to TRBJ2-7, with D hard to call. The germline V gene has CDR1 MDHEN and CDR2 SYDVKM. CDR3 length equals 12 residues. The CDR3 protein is CASSLASSEQYF. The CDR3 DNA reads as TGTGCCAGCAGCCTCGCCTCCTCCGAGCAGTACTTC.

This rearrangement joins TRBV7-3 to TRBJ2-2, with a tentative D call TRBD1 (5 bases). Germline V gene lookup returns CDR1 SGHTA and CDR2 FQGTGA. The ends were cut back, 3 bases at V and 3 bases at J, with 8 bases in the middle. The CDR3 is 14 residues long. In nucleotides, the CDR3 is TGTGCCAGCAGCTTGTCCAGGGACACCGGGGAGCTGTTTTTT. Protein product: CASSLSRDTGELFF.

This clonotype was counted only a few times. The CDR3 loop is CSVQVSTDTQYF. In DNA form, the CDR3 reads TGCAGCGTTCAAGTCAGCACAGATACGCAGTATTTT. The V call is TRBV29-1, the J call TRBJ2-3; D ambiguous. The CDR3 totals 12 residues. Germline V gene data show CDR1 as SQVTM and CDR2 as ANQGSEA. Trimming cost V 5 bases and J 0 bases, with 6 bases left between them.

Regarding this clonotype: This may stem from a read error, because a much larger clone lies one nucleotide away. The CDR3 DNA reads as TGTGCCAGCAGTTTGTCTAGGAAGAACACTGAAGCTTTCTTT. Translating it yields CASSLSRKNTEAFF. The chain uses TRBV27 and TRBJ1-1; D is unclear. This CDR3 is 14 amino acids long. Germline CDR1 and CDR2: MNHEY and SMNVEV (reference sequence). Trimming stripped 3 bases from V and 1 base from J, with 9 bases between.

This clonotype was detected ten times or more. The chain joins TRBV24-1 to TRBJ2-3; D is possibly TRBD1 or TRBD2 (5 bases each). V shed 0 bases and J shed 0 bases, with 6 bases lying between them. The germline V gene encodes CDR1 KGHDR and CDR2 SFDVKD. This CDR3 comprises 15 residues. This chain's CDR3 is CATSDLRDSTDTQYF. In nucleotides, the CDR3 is TGTGCCACCAGTGATTTGAGGGACAGCACAGATACGCAGTATTTT.

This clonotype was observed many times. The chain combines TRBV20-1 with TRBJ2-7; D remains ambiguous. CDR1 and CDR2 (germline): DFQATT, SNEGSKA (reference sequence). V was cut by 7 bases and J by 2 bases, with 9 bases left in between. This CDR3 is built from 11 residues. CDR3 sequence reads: CSGQRTYEQYF. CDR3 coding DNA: TGCAGTGGCCAGAGAACCTACGAGCAGTACTTC.

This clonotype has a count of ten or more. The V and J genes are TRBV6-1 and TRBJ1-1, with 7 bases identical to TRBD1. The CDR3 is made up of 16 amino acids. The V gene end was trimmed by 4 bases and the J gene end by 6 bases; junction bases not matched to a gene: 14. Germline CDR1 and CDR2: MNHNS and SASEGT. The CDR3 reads CASSGRQGFLVAEAFF. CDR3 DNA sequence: TGTGCCAGCAGTGGAAGACAGGGATTTCTGGTGGCTGAAGCTTTCTTT.

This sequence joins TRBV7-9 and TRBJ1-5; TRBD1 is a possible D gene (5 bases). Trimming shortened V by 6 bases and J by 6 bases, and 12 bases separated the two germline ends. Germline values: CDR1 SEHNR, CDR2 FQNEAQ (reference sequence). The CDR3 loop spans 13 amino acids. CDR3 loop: CASSLLGVQPQHF. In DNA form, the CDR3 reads TGTGCCAGCAGTCTACTAGGGGTTCAGCCCCAGCATTTT.

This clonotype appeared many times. The CDR3 DNA is TGTGCCAGCAGCACGGAATTGACAGGGGACACCGGGGAGCTGTTTTTT. This sequence encodes CASSTELTGDTGELFF. The V gene is TRBV7-8, the J gene TRBJ2-2; 8 bases match TRBD1. The junction had 8 bases not matched to a gene; V was cut back by 5 bases and J by 3 bases. Germline V gene lookup returns CDR1 SGHVS and CDR2 FQNEAQ. This CDR3 has 16 residues.

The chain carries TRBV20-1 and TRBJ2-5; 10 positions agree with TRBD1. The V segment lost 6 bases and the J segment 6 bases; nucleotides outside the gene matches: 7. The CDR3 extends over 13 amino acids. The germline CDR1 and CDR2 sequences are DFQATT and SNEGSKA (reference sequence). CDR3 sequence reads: CSAETGGGQTQYF. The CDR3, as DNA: TGCAGTGCCGAGACAGGGGGCGGACAGACCCAGTACTTC.

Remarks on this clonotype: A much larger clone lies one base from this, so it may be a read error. The CDR3 sequence: CASSFLSAPRANVLTF. As DNA, the CDR3 is TGTGCCAGCAGTTTTCTTAGCGCCCCCAGGGCCAACGTCCTGACTTTC. This chain links TRBV12-3 or TRBV12-4 with TRBJ2-6; TRBD2 is a possible D gene (5 bases). This CDR3 region has 16 residues. The V gene lost 3 bases and the J gene lost 5 bases, with 14 bases spanning the gap.

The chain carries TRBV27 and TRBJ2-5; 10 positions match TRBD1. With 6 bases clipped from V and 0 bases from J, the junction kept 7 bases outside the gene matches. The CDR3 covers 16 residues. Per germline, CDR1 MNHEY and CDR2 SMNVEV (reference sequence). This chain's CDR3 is CASRRTGQGYQETQYF. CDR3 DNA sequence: TGTGCCAGCAGGAGAACGGGACAGGGGTACCAAGAGACCCAGTACTTC.

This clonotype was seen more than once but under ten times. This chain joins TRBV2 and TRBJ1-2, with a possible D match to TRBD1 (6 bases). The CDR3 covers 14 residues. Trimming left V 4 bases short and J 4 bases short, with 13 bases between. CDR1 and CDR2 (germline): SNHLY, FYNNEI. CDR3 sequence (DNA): TGTGCCAGCAGTGGTTTGGGGGGCGCCTATGGCTACACCTTC. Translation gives CASSGLGGAYGYTF. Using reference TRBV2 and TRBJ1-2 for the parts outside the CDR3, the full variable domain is EPEVTQTPSHQVTQMGQEVILRCVPISNHLYFYWYRQILGQKVEFLVSFYNNEISEKSEIFDDQFSVERPDGSNFTLKIRSTKLEDSAMYFCASSGLGGAYGYTFGSGTRLTVV.

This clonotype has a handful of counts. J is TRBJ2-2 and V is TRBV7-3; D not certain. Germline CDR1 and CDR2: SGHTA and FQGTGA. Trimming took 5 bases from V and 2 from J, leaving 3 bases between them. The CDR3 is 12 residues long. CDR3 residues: CASSDNTGELFF. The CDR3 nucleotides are TGTGCCAGCAGCGATAACACCGGGGAGCTGTTTTTT.

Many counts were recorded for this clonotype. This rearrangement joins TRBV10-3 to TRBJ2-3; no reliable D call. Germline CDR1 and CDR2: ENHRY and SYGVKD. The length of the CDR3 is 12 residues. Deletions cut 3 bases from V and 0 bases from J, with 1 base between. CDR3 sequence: CAISDSTDTQYF. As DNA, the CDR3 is TGTGCCATCAGTGATAGCACAGATACGCAGTATTTT.

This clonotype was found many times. CDR3 amino acids: CSARGQVDYEQYF. In DNA, the CDR3 is TGCAGTGCTAGGGGACAGGTGGACTACGAGCAGTACTTC. V usage is TRBV20-1 and J usage is TRBJ2-7, with 8 bases matching TRBD1. V lost 3 bases, J lost 3 bases, and 4 bases stayed unmatched. The CDR3 runs 13 residues. Germline CDR1 DFQATT, CDR2 SNEGSKA (reference sequence).

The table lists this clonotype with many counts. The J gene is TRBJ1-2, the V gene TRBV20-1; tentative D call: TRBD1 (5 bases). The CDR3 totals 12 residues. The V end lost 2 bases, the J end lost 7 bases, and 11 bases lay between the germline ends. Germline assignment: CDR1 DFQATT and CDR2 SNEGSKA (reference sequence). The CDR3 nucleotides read TGCAGTGCTAGACAGGGTGACTCTGGCTACACCTTC. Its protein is CSARQGDSGYTF.

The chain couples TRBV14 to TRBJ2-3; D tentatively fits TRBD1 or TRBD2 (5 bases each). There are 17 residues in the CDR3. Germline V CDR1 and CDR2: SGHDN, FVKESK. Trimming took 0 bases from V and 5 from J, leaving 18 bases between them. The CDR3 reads CASSQDNRPGRKDTQYF. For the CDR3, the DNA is TGTGCCAGCAGCCAAGATAACCGTCCAGGGAGAAAAGATACGCAGTATTTT.

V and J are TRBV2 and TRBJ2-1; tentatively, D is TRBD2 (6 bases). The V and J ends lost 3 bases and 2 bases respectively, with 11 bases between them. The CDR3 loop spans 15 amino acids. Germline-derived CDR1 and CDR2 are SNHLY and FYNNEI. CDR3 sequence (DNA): TGTGCCAGCAGTGATTCGGGACTCACCTACAATGAGCAGTTCTTC. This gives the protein CASSDSGLTYNEQFF.

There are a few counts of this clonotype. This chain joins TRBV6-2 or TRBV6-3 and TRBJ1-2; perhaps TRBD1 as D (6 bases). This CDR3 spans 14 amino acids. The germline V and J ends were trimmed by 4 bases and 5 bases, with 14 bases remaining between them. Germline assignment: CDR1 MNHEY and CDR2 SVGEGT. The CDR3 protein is CASSFAQGSYGYTF. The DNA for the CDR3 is TGTGCCAGCAGTTTTGCCCAGGGGAGTTATGGCTACACCTTC.

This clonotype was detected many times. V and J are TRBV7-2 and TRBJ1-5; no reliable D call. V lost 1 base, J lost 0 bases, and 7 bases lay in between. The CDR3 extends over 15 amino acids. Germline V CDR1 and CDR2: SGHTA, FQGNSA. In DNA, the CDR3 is TGTGCCAGCAGCTTAGACAGCTATAGCAATCAGCCCCAGCATTTT. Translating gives CASSLDSYSNQPQHF.